The 32 T cell receptor beta chains in this list originate from one sample, sequenced in a study of cytomegalovirus exposure and HLA in healthy donors. Assay used: immunoSEQ multiplex PCR; TCRdb lists only in-frame clones, some missing. The sample contains approximately 160,000 clones, roughly 80% of which appear only once. Input material: PBMCs. These TCRs come from a man aged 25-40 years in good health and CMV-seropositive.

This clone has a handful of counts. The rearrangement joins TRBV2 to TRBJ2-5, with 10 bases aligning to TRBD2. The V segment lost 5 bases and the J segment 3 bases; nucleotides outside the gene matches: 12. The CDR3 length is 17 residues. The germline V gene encodes CDR1 SNHLY and CDR2 FYNNEI. The CDR3 DNA follows: TGTGCCAGCAGTAACGCCGCGGGACTAGCGTATGAAGAGACCCAGTACTTC. It yields the protein CASSNAAGLAYEETQYF.

The CDR3 bases are TGTGCCAGCAGACGGACTAGCGGTTCCTACGAGCAGTACTTC. This sequence encodes CASRRTSGSYEQYF. The chain joins TRBV6-5 to TRBJ2-7; 10 positions match TRBD2. The junction had 3 bases not matched to a gene; V was cut back by 6 bases and J by 1 base. CDR3 length: 14 residues. CDR1 and CDR2 from the germline V gene are MNHEY and SVGAGI.

The gene calls are TRBV9 and TRBJ2-1; perhaps TRBD2 as D (6 bases). There are 15 residues in the CDR3. The germline V gene has CDR1 SGDLS and CDR2 YYNGEE. V was pared by 4 bases and J by 3 bases, with 14 bases between. CDR3 sequence (DNA): TGTGCCAGCAGCAGACTAGGGGACCTCTACAATGAGCAGTTCTTC. Amino acid sequence: CASSRLGDLYNEQFF.

This chain connects TRBV7-2 to TRBJ1-2; 9 positions match TRBD1. Germline-derived CDR1 and CDR2 are SGHTA and FQGNSA. The CDR3 is 16 amino acids. The V segment lost 0 bases and the J segment 4 bases; nucleotides outside the gene matches: 6. The CDR3 spells CASSLALTGGGYGYTF. The CDR3 DNA is TGTGCCAGCAGCTTAGCCCTAACAGGGGGCGGCTATGGCTACACCTTC.

The rearrangement links TRBV25-1 to TRBJ1-4; no clear D gene. The CDR3 spans 13 residues. The germline CDR1 and CDR2 sequences are MGHDK and SYGVNS. V shed 3 bases and J shed 7 bases, with 9 bases lying between them. CDR3 DNA: TGTGCCAGCAGTGATACGGGGATTGAAAAACTGTTTTTT. Its translation: CASSDTGIEKLFF.

This clone came up once. V gene TRBV5-4 combines with J gene TRBJ2-5; tentatively, D is TRBD1 (6 bases). The CDR3 consists of 13 residues. V was cut by 4 bases and J by 5 bases, with 12 bases left in between. Germline values: CDR1 SGHNT, CDR2 YYREEE (reference sequence). The CDR3 loop is CASSPQGAETQYF. CDR3 in DNA: TGTGCCAGCAGCCCACAGGGCGCGGAGACCCAGTACTTC.

The chain carries TRBV18 and TRBJ2-7, with D perhaps TRBD1 (6 bases). Germline assignment: CDR1 KGHSH and CDR2 LQKENI. Trimming pared 2 bases from V and 3 bases from J, leaving 11 bases between. This CDR3 contains 14 residues. CDR3 DNA sequence: TGTGCCAGCTCACCAGCCCGGACAGACTACGAGCAGTACTTC. It yields the protein CASSPARTDYEQYF. The whole variable domain, remainder taken from reference TRBV18 and TRBJ2-7, is NAGVMQNPRHLVRRRGQEARLRCSPMKGHSHVYWYRQLPEEGLKFMVYLQKENIIDESGMPKERFSAEFPKEGPSILRIQQVVRGDSAAYFCASSPARTDYEQYFGPGTRLTVT.

The chain uses TRBV4-1 and TRBJ1-2; TRBD1 agrees at 7 bases. With V trimmed by 1 base and J by 2 bases, 7 bases remained unmatched. Germline assignment: CDR1 MGHRA and CDR2 YSYEKL. CDR3 length: 16 residues. The CDR3 protein is CASSQVGGRGNYGYTF. Here the CDR3 DNA reads TGCGCCAGCAGCCAAGTAGGTGGCAGGGGGAACTATGGCTACACCTTC.

The chain carries TRBV4-1 and TRBJ1-4; 7 nucleotides align to TRBD1. CDR3 length: 15 residues. Trimming cost V 3 bases and J 8 bases; bases outside gene matches: 9. In germline, CDR1 is MGHRA, CDR2 YSYEKL. CDR3 protein: CASSQSRDSHEKLFF. CDR3 DNA sequence: TGCGCCAGCAGCCAGTCCCGGGACAGCCACGAAAAACTGTTTTTT.

The chain uses TRBV7-2 and TRBJ2-7; D ambiguous. CDR1 and CDR2 (germline): SGHTA, FQGNSA. V dropped 3 bases and J dropped 3 bases, with 9 bases sitting between them. The CDR3 extends over 13 amino acids. In DNA, the CDR3 is TGTGCCAGCAGCTTGAGAGCAAACTACGAGCAGTACTTC. This codes for CASSLRANYEQYF.

The chain links TRBV4-1 to TRBJ2-3, with 9 bases that match TRBD1. This CDR3 has 17 amino acids. Germline assignment: CDR1 MGHRA and CDR2 YSYEKL. Trimming took 3 bases from V and 5 from J; bases not matched to a gene: 12. The CDR3 coding sequence is TGCGCCAGCAGCCATCCCGGGACAGGGAAGTTTGGAGATACGCAGTATTTT. Amino acids: CASSHPGTGKFGDTQYF.

The CDR3 sequence: CASLGQGNEKLFF. DNA for the CDR3: TGTGCCTCCCTGGGACAGGGGAATGAAAAACTGTTTTTT. The chain couples TRBV30 to TRBJ1-4, with 10 bases matching TRBD1. There are 13 residues in the CDR3. The germline V gene encodes CDR1 GTSNPN and CDR2 SVGIG (reference sequence). The J segment lost 5 bases and the V segment lost 7 bases, leaving 4 bases of the junction unmatched.

CDR3 in amino acids: CAYQGDFVSYNSPLHF. The CDR3 DNA sequence: TGTGCCTATCAGGGGGATTTTGTCTCCTATAATTCACCCCTCCACTTT. The chain joins TRBV30 to TRBJ1-6, with 7 bases fitting TRBD1. Germline assignment: CDR1 GTSNPN and CDR2 SVGIG (reference sequence). The CDR3 runs 16 residues. V lost 7 bases to trimming and J lost 0 bases; unmatched junction nucleotides: 9.

This clone has more than one count but fewer than ten. J is TRBJ2-2 and V is TRBV2, with unresolved D. Trimming left V 4 bases short and J 5 bases short, with 11 bases between. This CDR3 region has 14 residues. Germline assignment: CDR1 SNHLY and CDR2 FYNNEI. The CDR3 loop is CASSAQQRTGELFF. The CDR3 DNA sequence: TGTGCCAGCAGTGCCCAGCAGAGGACCGGGGAGCTGTTTTTT. Together with reference TRBV2 and TRBJ2-2, the CDR3 gives the full variable domain: EPEVTQTPSHQVTQMGQEVILRCVPISNHLYFYWYRQILGQKVEFLVSFYNNEISEKSEIFDDQFSVERPDGSNFTLKIRSTKLEDSAMYFCASSAQQRTGELFFGEGSRLTVL.

V is TRBV7-2 and J is TRBJ2-7, with a possible D match to TRBD2 (6 bases). Trimming shortened V by 5 bases and J by 2 bases, and 13 bases separated the two germline ends. CDR1 is SGHTA and CDR2 is FQGNSA in the germline V gene. The CDR3 runs 14 residues. CDR3 nucleotides: TGTGCCAGCAGCCCCCGTCGGGGGACCTACGAGCAGTACTTC. Amino acids: CASSPRRGTYEQYF.

This chain joins TRBV28 and TRBJ1-5; D may be TRBD1 (6 bases). This CDR3 comprises 14 residues. Looked up from germline, CDR1 is MDHEN and CDR2 is SYDVKM. V shed 6 bases and J shed 6 bases, with 15 bases lying between them. As DNA, the CDR3 is TGTGCCAGCAGCTCTGGGGGGGCAACTCAGCCCCAGCATTTT. Translated: CASSSGGATQPQHF.

The chain recombines TRBV4-3 with TRBJ2-5; 9 nucleotides align to TRBD2. The CDR3 is made up of 16 amino acids. The V gene's germline CDR1 is LGHNA and CDR2 YSLEER. Losses at the gene ends were 4 bases for V and 10 bases for J; bases not matched to a gene: 16. The CDR3 spells CASSRNGGGEGPDQYF. DNA of the CDR3: TGCGCCAGCAGCCGCAACGGCGGGGGGGAAGGTCCGGACCAGTACTTC.

V usage is TRBV28 and J usage is TRBJ2-1; 7 nucleotides line up with TRBD1. Trimming cost V 4 bases and J 5 bases; bases outside gene matches: 5. CDR3 length equals 14 residues. Germline V gives CDR1 MDHEN, CDR2 SYDVKM. CDR3 residues: CASSSTDRDNEQFF. As DNA, the CDR3 is TGTGCCAGCAGTTCTACCGACAGGGACAATGAGCAGTTCTTC.

V and J are TRBV2 and TRBJ2-1, with D possibly TRBD2 on 5 matching bases. Germline-derived CDR1 and CDR2 are SNHLY and FYNNEI. The CDR3 totals 12 residues. V dropped 4 bases and J dropped 9 bases, with 10 bases sitting between them. As DNA, the CDR3 is TGTGCCAGCAGTGTCCTTGCGGGTGAGCAGTTCTTC. This sequence encodes CASSVLAGEQFF.

The rearrangement uses TRBV27 and TRBJ1-2; the D gene is possibly TRBD1 (6 bases). The length of the CDR3 is 15 residues. Germline CDR1 is MNHEY and CDR2 is SMNVEV (reference sequence). Trimming left V 0 bases short and J 3 bases short, with 11 bases between. The CDR3 loop is CASSLSWTVDYGYTF. In nucleotides, the CDR3 is TGTGCCAGCAGTTTATCGTGGACAGTCGACTATGGCTACACCTTC.

CDR3 bases: TGTGCCAGCAGCTTTTCTAGCGAGGGGACCCAGTACTTC. Protein product: CASSFSSEGTQYF. The rearrangement uses TRBV11-3 and TRBJ2-5; D may be TRBD2 (6 bases). The germline gives CDR1 SGHNT, CDR2 YENEEA. Trimming removed 3 bases from V and 7 bases from J, with 12 bases in between. The CDR3 is 13 residues long.

The V gene is TRBV5-6, the J gene TRBJ2-3, with 12 bases fitting TRBD2. The trim removed 3 bases at V and 3 bases at J, leaving 11 bases unmatched. CDR1 and CDR2 from the germline V gene are SGHDT and YYEEEE. The length of the CDR3 is 18 residues. The CDR3 DNA reads as TGTGCCAGCAGCTCGCGACGACTAGCGGGAGTATCGACAGATACGCAGTATTTT. Its translation is CASSSRRLAGVSTDTQYF.

The V gene is TRBV5-6, the J gene TRBJ2-2; TRBD2 agrees at 8 bases. The length of the CDR3 is 16 residues. Germline-derived CDR1 and CDR2 are SGHDT and YYEEEE. The V gene end was trimmed by 5 bases and the J gene end by 7 bases; junction bases not matched to a gene: 13. The CDR3 DNA follows: TGTGCCAGCAGGACAGGTCTAGCGGGTCTTTTCGGGGAGCTGTTTTTT. Amino acid sequence: CASRTGLAGLFGELFF.

This clone has just one count. This chain uses TRBV4-1 with TRBJ2-1, with TRBD2 matching over 9 bases. The ends lost 4 bases at V and 0 bases at J; junction bases unmatched: 4. CDR3 length: 16 residues. CDR1 is MGHRA and CDR2 is YSYEKL in the germline V gene. The CDR3, as DNA: TGCGCCAGCAGCCTGGCGGGAGGGAGCTCCTACAATGAGCAGTTCTTC. As protein: CASSLAGGSSYNEQFF.

The chain has TRBV7-3 and TRBJ1-1, with 10 bases fitting TRBD1. Germline assignment: CDR1 SGHTA and CDR2 FQGTGA. This CDR3 contains 17 residues. The V and J ends lost 5 bases and 1 base, in that order; junction bases with no gene match: 10. CDR3 DNA sequence: TGTGCCAGCAGCCGCTGGGACAGGGGCCTCTCGAACACTGAAGCTTTCTTT. It translates to CASSRWDRGLSNTEAFF. The whole variable domain, filled in from reference TRBV7-3 and TRBJ1-1, reads GAGVSQTPSNKVTEKGKYVELRCDPISGHTALYWYRQSLGQGPEFLIYFQGTGAADDSGLPNDRFFAVRPEGSVSTLKIQRTERGDSAVYLCASSRWDRGLSNTEAFFGQGTRLTVV.

V and J are TRBV28 and TRBJ2-2; 9 bases match TRBD1. CDR1 is MDHEN, CDR2 SYDVKM, per germline. The CDR3 covers 14 residues. J lost 7 bases, V lost 6 bases, and 6 bases had no gene match. DNA of the CDR3: TGTGCCAGCAGCCCCGGACAGGGGATCGGGGAGCTGTTTTTT. Encoded protein: CASSPGQGIGELFF.

This clone showed up just once. This rearrangement joins TRBV27 to TRBJ2-2; 8 nucleotides align to TRBD1. This CDR3 is built from 16 residues. Germline assignment: CDR1 MNHEY and CDR2 SMNVEV (reference sequence). Trimming cost V 6 bases and J 5 bases; bases outside gene matches: 11. The CDR3 DNA is TGTGCCAGCAGCCGAACCCAGGGGGCGGGAACCGGGGAGCTGTTTTTT. Translation: CASSRTQGAGTGELFF.

The chain couples TRBV19 to TRBJ1-1; D is perhaps TRBD1 (6 bases). Germline V lookup: CDR1 LNHDA, CDR2 SQIVND (reference sequence). V lost 5 bases to trimming and J lost 3 bases, with 16 bases between them. There are 15 residues in the CDR3. CDR3 amino acids: CASSQQGISDTEAFF. DNA of the CDR3: TGTGCCAGTAGTCAGCAGGGGATTAGTGACACTGAAGCTTTCTTT.

The genes are TRBV27 and TRBJ1-5; 7 nucleotides line up with TRBD1. This CDR3 region has 14 residues. Germline CDR1 MNHEY, CDR2 SMNVEV (reference sequence). V dropped 7 bases and J dropped 8; count of bases not matched to a gene: 11. CDR3 coding DNA: TGTGCCAGCAATGAAAGGGGGCGGTGGGAGCCCCAGCATTTT. Amino acids: CASNERGRWEPQHF.

On this clone: A much larger clonotype is one base distant, so this may be a read error. This CDR3 is also generated by other DNA sequences in the sample. The rearrangement links TRBV6-1 to TRBJ2-7; 8 bases are shared with TRBD2. Germline CDR1 MNHNS, CDR2 SASEGT. V gave up 2 bases and J gave up 0 bases; unmatched junction bases: 3. The CDR3 sequence is 15 residues long. CDR3 amino acids: CASSERLAGSYEQYF. CDR3 nucleotides: TGTGCCAGCAGTGAAAGGCTAGCGGGCTCCTACGAGCAGTACTTC.

The genes are TRBV28 and TRBJ1-4; tentatively, D is TRBD1 (5 bases). V was clipped by 3 bases and J by 5 bases, with 13 bases between them. The CDR3 runs 15 residues. Germline V gene sequence: CDR1 MDHEN, CDR2 SYDVKM. The CDR3 is CASSFTGTLNEKLFF. The CDR3, as DNA: TGTGCCAGCAGTTTCACAGGAACTCTAAATGAAAAACTGTTTTTT. The whole variable domain, filled in from reference TRBV28 and TRBJ1-4, reads DVKVTQSSRYLVKRTGEKVFLECVQDMDHENMFWYRQDPGLGLRLIYFSYDVKMKEKGDIPEGYSVSREKKERFSLILESASTNQTSMYLCASSFTGTLNEKLFFGSGTQLSVL.

The chain is built from TRBV7-8 and TRBJ1-3; 8 bases line up with TRBD1. Trimming at V came to 0 bases and at J to 4 bases, leaving 5 bases not matched to a gene. This CDR3 is built from 16 residues. CDR1 is SGHVS, CDR2 FQNEAQ, per germline. This CDR3 is CASSLAHGDRGNTIYF. CDR3 bases: TGTGCCAGCAGCTTAGCCCATGGGGACAGGGGAAACACCATATATTTT.